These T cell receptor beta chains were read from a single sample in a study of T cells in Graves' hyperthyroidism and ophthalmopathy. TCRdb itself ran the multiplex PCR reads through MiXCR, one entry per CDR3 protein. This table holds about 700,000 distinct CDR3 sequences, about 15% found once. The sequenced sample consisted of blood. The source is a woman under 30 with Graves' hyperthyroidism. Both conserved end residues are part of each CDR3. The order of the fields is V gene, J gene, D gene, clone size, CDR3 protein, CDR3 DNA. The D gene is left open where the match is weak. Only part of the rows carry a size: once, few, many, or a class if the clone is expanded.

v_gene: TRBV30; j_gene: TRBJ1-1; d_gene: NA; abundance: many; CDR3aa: CAWRPNDYTEAFF; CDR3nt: TGTGCCTGGAGGCCCAACGACTACACTGAAGCTTTCTTT
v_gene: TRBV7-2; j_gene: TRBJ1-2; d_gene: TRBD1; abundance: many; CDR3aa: CASSSTGDGYTF; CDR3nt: TGTGCCAGCAGTTCTACAGGGGATGGCTACACCTTC
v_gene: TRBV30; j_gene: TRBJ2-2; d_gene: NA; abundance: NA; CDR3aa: CAWRKGGWTGELFF; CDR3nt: TGTGCCTGGAGGAAGGGGGGTTGGACCGGGGAGCTGTTTTTT
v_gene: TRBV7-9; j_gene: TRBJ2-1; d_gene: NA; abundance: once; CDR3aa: CASTQGGGRSYNEQFF; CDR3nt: TGTGCCAGCACACAAGGGGGCGGGAGGTCCTACAATGAGCAGTTCTTC
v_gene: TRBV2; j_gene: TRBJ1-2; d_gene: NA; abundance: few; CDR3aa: CASSGVTF; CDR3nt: TGTGCCAGCAGTGGGGTCACCTTC
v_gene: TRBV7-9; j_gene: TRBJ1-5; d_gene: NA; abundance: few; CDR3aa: CASSHSGMGDLNQPQHF; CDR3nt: TGTGCCAGCAGCCATAGTGGGATGGGGGACCTCAATCAGCCCCAGCATTTT
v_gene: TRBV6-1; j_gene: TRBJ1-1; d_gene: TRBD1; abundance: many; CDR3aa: CASSGRTGTNTEAFF; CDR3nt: TGTGCCAGCAGTGGGCGGACAGGGACGAACACTGAAGCTTTCTTT
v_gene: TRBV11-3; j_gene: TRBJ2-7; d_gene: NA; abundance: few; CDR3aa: CASSGEDSYEQYF; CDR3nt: TGTGCCAGCAGCGGAGAGGACAGCTACGAGCAGTACTTC
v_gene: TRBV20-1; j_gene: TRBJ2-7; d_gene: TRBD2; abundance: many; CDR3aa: CSATGLAEGYEQYF; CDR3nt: TGCAGTGCTACAGGACTAGCGGAGGGCTACGAGCAGTACTTC
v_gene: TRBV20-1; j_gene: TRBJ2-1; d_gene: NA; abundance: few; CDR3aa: CSARSRTGLYNERFF; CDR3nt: TGCAGTGCTAGGAGTAGGACGGGTTTATACAATGAGCGGTTCTTC
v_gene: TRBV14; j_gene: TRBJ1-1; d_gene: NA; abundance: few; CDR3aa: CASSQDLRGLNTEAFF; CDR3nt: TGTGCCAGCAGCCAAGATCTACGGGGATTGAACACTGAAGCTTTCTTT
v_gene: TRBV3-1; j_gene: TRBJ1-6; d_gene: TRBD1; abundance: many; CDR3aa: CASSQGTGDNSPLHF; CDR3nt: TGTGCCAGCAGCCAAGGGACAGGGGATAATTCACCCCTCCACTTT
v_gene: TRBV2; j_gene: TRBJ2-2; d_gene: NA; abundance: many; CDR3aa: CASSEMGDNTGELFF; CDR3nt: TGTGCCAGCAGTGAGATGGGGGATAACACCGGGGAGCTGTTTTTT
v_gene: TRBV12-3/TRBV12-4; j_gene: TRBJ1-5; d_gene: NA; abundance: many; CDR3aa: CASSMDSRNQPQHF; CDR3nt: TGTGCCAGCAGCATGGACAGCAGAAATCAGCCCCAGCATTTT
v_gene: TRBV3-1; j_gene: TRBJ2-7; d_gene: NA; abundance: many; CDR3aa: CASSLGGNRYEQYF; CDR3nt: TGTGCCAGCAGCCTTGGGGGGAACCGCTACGAGCAGTACTTC
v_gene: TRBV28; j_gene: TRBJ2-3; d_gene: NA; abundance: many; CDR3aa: CASSSLLSTDTQYF; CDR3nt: TGTGCCAGCAGCTCCCTCCTTAGCACAGATACGCAGTATTTT
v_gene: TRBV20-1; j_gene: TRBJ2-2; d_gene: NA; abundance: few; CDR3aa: CSARDTITGELFF; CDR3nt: TGCAGTGCTAGAGATACGATCACCGGGGAGCTGTTTTTT
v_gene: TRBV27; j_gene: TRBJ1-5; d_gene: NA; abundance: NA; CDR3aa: CASSLLAGNQPQHF; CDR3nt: TGTGCCAGCAGTTTGTTGGCAGGCAATCAGCCCCAGCATTTT
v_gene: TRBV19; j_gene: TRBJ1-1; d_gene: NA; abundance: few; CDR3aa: CASQYHHGFRELNTEAFF; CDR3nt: TGTGCCAGTCAGTACCACCACGGGTTCAGGGAACTTAACACTGAAGCTTTCTTT
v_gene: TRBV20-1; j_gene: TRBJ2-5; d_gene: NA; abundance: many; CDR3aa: CSARDIGTPSGETQYF; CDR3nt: TGCAGTGCTAGGGATATAGGCACCCCATCGGGGGAGACCCAGTACTTC
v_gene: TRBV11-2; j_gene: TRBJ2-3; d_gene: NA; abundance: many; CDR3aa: CASSSRAKTRGSSTDTQYF; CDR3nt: TGTGCCAGCAGCTCCCGGGCGAAGACTAGGGGATCTAGCACAGATACGCAGTATTTT
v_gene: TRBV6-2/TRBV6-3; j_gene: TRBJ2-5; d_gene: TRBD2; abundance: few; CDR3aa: CASRLAGAQETQYF; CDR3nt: TGTGCCAGCAGGCTAGCGGGAGCCCAAGAGACCCAGTACTTC
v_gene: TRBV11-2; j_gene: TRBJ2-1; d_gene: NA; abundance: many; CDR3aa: CASVVRGEQFF; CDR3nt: TGTGCCAGCGTCGTAAGGGGTGAGCAGTTCTTC
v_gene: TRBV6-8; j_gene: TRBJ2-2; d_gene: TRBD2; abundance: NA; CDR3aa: CASTPGTTFTGELFF; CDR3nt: TGTGCCAGCACCCCAGGGACTACCTTCACCGGGGAGCTGTTTTTT
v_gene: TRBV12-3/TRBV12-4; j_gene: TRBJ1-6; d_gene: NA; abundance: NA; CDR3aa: CASGGQSFSPLHF; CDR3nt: TGTGCCAGCGGCGGACAGTCTTTTTCACCCCTCCACTTT
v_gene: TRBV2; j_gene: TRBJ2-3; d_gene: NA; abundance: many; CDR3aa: CASSAVADTQYF; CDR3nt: TGTGCCAGCAGTGCCGTGGCAGATACGCAGTATTTT
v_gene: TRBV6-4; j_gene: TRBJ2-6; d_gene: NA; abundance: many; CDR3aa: CASSQAPDGAFSGANVLTF; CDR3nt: TGTGCCAGCAGTCAAGCTCCGGACGGCGCTTTCTCTGGGGCCAACGTCCTGACTTTC
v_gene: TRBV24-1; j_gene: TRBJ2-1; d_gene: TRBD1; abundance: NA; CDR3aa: CATSDLGQGAYNEQFF; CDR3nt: TGTGCCACCAGTGACCTCGGACAGGGGGCCTACAATGAGCAGTTCTTC
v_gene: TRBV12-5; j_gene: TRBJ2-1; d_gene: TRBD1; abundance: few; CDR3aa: CASAQGQRNEQFF; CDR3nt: TGTGCTAGTGCTCAGGGACAGCGGAATGAGCAGTTCTTC
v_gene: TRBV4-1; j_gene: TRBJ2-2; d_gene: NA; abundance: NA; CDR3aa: CASSQEQIGELFF; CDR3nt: TGCGCCAGCAGCCAAGAGCAGATCGGGGAGCTGTTTTTT
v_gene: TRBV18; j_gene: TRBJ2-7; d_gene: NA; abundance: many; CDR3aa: CASSPSAPYEQYF; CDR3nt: TGTGCCAGCTCACCCTCAGCCCCATACGAGCAGTACTTC
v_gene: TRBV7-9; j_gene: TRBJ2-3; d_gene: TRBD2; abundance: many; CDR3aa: CASSSWAGGGTDTQYF; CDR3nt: TGTGCCAGCAGCTCCTGGGCGGGAGGCGGGACAGATACGCAGTATTTT
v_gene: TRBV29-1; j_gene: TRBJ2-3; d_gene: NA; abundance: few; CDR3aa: CSVSPGQVTDTQYF; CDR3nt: TGCAGCGTTTCCCCGGGACAAGTCACAGATACGCAGTATTTT
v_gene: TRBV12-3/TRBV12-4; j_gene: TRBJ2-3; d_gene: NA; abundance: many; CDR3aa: CASSTSPGTHRRDTDTQYF; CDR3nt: TGTGCCAGCAGTACTTCACCCGGGACCCACCGTCGAGACACAGATACGCAGTATTTT